The table lists the clone carrying this T cell receptor (beta chain) with a few counts. No antigen is known for it. Regarding treatment: oral pan-JAK inhibitor, 5-10 mg twice daily. PBMCs served as the source from which CD4+ and CD8+ T cells were sorted. The length of the CDR3 is 13 residues. Trimming shortened V by 6 bases and J by 6 bases, and 15 bases separated the two germline ends. CDR1 is MNHNS and CDR2 is SASEGT in the germline V gene. The entry originates in a study of CD8+ T cells in alopecia areata. The study's findings and limits: Scalp repertoires also include resident alphabeta T cells from normal skin. Links between baseline CD8+ expansion and response need larger treated cohorts.

Sequencing used cDNA as its template, made by extracting RNA and reverse transcribing it. Some clones are missing from TCRdb's copy, which holds only in-frame ones; the method was immunoSEQ multiplex PCR. Of about 220,000 clones in the sample, under 60% were seen once. The rearrangement links TRBV6-1 to TRBJ2-7, with D possibly matching TRBD2 (6 bases). The receptor comes from a human donor with alopecia areata. The material sequenced was CD4+ T cells sorted from blood, taken at week 4, from a patient treated with tofacitinib. CDR3 region: CASSTWRESEQYF. The CDR3 nucleotides are TGTGCCAGCAGCACGTGGCGGGAAAGCGAGCAGTACTTC.